Sequencing of this TCR beta chain was carried out in a study of shared clonotypes between healthy human individuals. The data were produced by immunoSEQ multiplex PCR, yet TCRdb's version contains in-frame clones alone and is incomplete. Of some 2.1 million clones listed, just under 95% are singletons. Naive CD8 cells, CD45RO-negative and positively selected for CCR7, excluded terminally differentiated effector memory CD45RA+ cells. This CDR3 is 16 amino acids long. Germline assignment: CDR1 MGHRA and CDR2 YSYEKL. With V trimmed by 8 bases and J by 2 bases, 5 bases remained unmatched. The chain couples TRBV4-1 to TRBJ2-1; TRBD2 agrees at 14 bases. This receptor was identified in a man aged 18-30 years in good health. Some clones in this sample may be carry-over from other donors' samples. The sequenced material came from naive CD8+ T cells from PBMCs. The CDR3 sequence is CASRLAGGLTYNEQFF. CDR3 bases: TGCGCCAGCCGACTAGCGGGAGGGCTTACCTACAATGAGCAGTTCTTC.